This T cell receptor (beta chain) appears in the sequencing data of a study of blood T cell repertoires in COVID-19. Profiled with immunoSEQ multiplex PCR; TCRdb holds only in-frame clones, not every one. The data show about 53,000 clones, with roughly 89% seen just once and 2.5% to 3% held by the top ten. This clone was counted only a few times. The J segment lost 3 bases and the V segment lost 5 bases, leaving 3 bases of the junction unmatched. The CDR3 covers 13 residues. Looked up from germline, CDR1 is KGHSH and CDR2 is LQKENI. The receptor comes from a man aged 80 or over with acute or convalescent COVID-19. The V call is TRBV18, the J call TRBJ2-5; 7 nucleotides line up with TRBD1. The source material was peripheral blood. The CDR3 DNA reads as TGTGCCAGCTCAACGGGACAGAAAGAGACCCAGTACTTC. Translation gives CASSTGQKETQYF.